This note documents a single T cell receptor (beta chain) sequence. The record originates from a study of technical replicates of blood from a handful of donors. The CDR3 loop spans 15 amino acids. The V gene lost 1 base and the J gene lost 2 bases, with 13 bases spanning the gap. Germline CDR1 reads SQVTM; CDR2 reads ANQGSEA. Data came from immunoSEQ multiplex PCR; TCRdb stores just in-frame clones and leaves some out. The table includes some 67,000 clones, about 98% detected once. The rearrangement links TRBV29-1 to TRBJ2-3; D unresolved. The specimen sequenced was T cells isolated from PBMCs. This sequence originates from a human donor in good health. The chain's CDR3 is CSVEGGGPLTDTQYF. The CDR3 nucleotides read TGCAGCGTTGAAGGAGGCGGTCCGCTCACAGATACGCAGTATTTT.